This T cell receptor (beta chain) was sequenced in a study of blood T cell repertoires in COVID-19. The germline V gene has CDR1 DFQATT and CDR2 SNEGSKA (reference sequence). CDR3 length: 16 residues. Trimming shortened V by 3 bases and J by 4 bases, and 19 bases separated the two germline ends. Authors' analysis steps: Amplified reference gene primers provided the basis for estimating nucleated cell counts. Libraries were prepared by immunoSEQ multiplex PCR; TCRdb keeps only in-frame clonotypes and omits some of them. For V, J and clone size, that table is used; D and trimming come from the DNA. The sample shows around 150,000 clones, 80% of them seen only once. In Cohort 3, a recovered donor had either two negative PCRs, clearance, or symptom resolution. This clone has a single count.

This receptor was identified in a man aged 35 to 55 who had recovered from COVID-19. The sequencing sample was made of PBMCs or T cells enriched from blood (not recorded which). This chain links TRBV20-1 with TRBJ2-1, with D perhaps matching TRBD2 (7 bases). The CDR3 loop is CSASKRGANFYNEQFF. The CDR3 region has the DNA TGCAGTGCTAGTAAACGGGGGGCCAATTTTTACAATGAGCAGTTCTTC.